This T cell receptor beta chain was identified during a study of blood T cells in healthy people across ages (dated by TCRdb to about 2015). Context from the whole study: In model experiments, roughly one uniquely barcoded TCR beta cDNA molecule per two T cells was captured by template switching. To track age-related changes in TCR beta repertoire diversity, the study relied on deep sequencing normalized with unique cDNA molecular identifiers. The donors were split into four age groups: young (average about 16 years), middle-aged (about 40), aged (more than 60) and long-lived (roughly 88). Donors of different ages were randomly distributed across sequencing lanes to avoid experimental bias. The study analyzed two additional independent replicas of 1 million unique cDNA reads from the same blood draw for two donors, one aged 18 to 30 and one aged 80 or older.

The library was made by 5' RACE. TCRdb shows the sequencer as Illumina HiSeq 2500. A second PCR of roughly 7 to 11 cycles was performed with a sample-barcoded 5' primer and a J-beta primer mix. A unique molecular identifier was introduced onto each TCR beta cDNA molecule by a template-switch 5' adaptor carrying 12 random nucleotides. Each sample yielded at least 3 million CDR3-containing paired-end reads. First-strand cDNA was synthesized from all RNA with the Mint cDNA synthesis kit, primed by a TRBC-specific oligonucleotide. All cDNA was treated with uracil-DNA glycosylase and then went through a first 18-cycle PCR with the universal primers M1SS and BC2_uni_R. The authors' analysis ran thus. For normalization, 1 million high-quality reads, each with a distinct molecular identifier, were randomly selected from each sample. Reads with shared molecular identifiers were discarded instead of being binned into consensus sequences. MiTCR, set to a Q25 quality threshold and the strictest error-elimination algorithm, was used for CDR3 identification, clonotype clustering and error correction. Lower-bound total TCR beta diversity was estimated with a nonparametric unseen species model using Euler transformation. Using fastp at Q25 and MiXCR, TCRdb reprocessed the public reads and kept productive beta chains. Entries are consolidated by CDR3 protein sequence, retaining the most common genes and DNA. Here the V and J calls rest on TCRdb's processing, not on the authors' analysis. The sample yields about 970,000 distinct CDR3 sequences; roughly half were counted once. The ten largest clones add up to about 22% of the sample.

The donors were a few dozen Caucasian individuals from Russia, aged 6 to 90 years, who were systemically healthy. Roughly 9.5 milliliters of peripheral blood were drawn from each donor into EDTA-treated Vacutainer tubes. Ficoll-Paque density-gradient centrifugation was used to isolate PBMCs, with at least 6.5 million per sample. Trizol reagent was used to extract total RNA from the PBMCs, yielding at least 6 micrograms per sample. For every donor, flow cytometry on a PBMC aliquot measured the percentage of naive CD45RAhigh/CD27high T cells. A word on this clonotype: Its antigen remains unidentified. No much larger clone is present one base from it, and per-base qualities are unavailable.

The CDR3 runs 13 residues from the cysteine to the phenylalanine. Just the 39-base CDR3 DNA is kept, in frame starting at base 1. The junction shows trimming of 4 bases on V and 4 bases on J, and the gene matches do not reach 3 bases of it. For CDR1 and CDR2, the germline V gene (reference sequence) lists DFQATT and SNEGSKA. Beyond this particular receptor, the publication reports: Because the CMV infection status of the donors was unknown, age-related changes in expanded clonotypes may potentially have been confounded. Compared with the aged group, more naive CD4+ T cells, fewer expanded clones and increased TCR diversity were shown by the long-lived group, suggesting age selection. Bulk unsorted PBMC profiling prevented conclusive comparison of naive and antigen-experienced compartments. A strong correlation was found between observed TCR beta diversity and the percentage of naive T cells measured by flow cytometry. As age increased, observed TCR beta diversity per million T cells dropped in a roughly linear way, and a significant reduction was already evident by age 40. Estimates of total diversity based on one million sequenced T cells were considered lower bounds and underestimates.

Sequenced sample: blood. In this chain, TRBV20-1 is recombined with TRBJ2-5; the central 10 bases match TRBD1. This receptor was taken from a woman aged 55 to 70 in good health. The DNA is TGCAGTGCTATCCGGACAGGGGGAGAGACCCAGTACTTC. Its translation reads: CSAIRTGGETQYF.